The T cell receptor (beta chain) under discussion was sequenced for a study of human T cells and chemical hapten exposure. This clonotype was observed a handful of times. Documented time point: patch test 3, about 24 weeks after DPC sensitization. Noted treatment: therapeutic diphenylcyclopropenone sensitization with weekly scalp DPC. TCRdb analysed the RACE reads with MiXCR anew, one entry per CDR3 protein. The repertoire holds 90,000 to 110,000 distinct CDR3 sequences, with less than 40% as singletons. The V gene's germline CDR1 is SGHRS and CDR2 YFSETQ. The CDR3 sequence is 14 residues long. V lost 5 bases to trimming and J lost 2 bases, with 13 bases between them.

The chain uses TRBV5-1 and TRBJ1-1, with no clear D. The clonotype originates from a man in his forties or fifties with alopecia areata. Some clones in this sample may be carry-over from other donors' samples. Sequenced material: whole blood, taken in connection with sensitization to the hapten diphenylcyclopropenone (DPC). For the CDR3, the DNA is TGCGCCAGCAGACAGTTCGTGGCTAACACTGAAGCTTTCTTT. This translates into CASRQFVANTEAFF.